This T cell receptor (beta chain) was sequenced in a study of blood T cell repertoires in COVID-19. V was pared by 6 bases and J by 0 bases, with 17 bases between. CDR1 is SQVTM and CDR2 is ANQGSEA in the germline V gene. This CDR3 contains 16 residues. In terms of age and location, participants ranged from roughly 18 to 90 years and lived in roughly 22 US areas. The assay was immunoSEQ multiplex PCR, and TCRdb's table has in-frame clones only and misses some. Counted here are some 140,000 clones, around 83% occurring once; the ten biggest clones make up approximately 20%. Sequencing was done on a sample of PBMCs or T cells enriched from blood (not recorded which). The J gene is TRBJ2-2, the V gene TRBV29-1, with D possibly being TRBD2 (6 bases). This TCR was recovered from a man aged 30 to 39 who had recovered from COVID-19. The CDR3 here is CSVQGGIGTNTGELFF. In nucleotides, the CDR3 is TGCAGCGTCCAAGGAGGGATCGGGACGAACACCGGGGAGCTGTTTTTT.